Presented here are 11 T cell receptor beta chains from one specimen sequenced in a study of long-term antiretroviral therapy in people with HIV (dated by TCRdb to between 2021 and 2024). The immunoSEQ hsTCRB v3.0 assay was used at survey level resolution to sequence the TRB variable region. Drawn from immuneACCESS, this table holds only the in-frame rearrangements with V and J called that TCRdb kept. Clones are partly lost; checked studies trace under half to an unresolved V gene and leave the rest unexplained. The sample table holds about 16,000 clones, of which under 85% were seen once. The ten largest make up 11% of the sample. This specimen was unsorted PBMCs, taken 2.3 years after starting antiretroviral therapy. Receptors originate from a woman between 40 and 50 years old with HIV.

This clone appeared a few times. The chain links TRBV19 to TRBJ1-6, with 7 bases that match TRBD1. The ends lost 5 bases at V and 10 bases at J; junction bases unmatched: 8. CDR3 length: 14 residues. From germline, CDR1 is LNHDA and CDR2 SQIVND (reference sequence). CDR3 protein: CASSPTGIESPLHF. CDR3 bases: TGTGCCAGTAGTCCGACAGGGATCGAGTCACCCCTCCACTTT. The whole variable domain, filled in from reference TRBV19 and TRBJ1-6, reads DGGITQSPKYLFRKEGQNVTLSCEQNLNHDAMYWYRQDPGQGLRLIYYSQIVNDFQKGDIAEGYSVSREKKESFPLTVTSAQKNPTAFYLCASSPTGIESPLHFGNGTRLTVT.

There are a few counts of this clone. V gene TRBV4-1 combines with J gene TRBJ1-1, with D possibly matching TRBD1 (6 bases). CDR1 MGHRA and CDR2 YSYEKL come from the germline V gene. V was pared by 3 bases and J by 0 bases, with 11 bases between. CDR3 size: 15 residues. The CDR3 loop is CASSQSTGMNTEAFF. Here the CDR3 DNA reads TGCGCCAGCAGCCAGTCTACAGGGATGAACACTGAAGCTTTCTTT.

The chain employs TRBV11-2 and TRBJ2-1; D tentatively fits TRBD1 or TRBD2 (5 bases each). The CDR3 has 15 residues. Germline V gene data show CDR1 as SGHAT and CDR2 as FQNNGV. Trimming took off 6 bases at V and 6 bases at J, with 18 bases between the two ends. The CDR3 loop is CASRARRAQGNEQFF. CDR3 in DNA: TGTGCCAGCAGAGCGAGGCGGGCCCAGGGCAATGAGCAGTTCTTC.

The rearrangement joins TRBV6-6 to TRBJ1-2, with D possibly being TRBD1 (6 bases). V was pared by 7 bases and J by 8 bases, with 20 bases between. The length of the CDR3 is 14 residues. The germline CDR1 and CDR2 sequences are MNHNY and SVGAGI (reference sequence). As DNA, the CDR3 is TGTGCCAGCACTCCAAACCCGGACAGTTGGGGCTACACCTTC. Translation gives CASTPNPDSWGYTF.

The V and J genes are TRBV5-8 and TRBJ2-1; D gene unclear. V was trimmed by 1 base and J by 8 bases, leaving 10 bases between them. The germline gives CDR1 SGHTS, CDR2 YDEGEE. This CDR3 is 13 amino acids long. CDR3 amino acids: CASSLLDSHEQFF. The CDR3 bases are TGTGCCAGCAGCTTGCTAGATTCGCATGAGCAGTTCTTC.

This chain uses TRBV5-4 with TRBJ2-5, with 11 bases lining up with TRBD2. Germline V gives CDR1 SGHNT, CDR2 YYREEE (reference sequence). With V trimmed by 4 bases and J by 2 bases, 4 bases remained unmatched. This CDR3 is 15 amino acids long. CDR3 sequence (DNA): TGTGCCAGCAGCGTCGGGACTAGCGGACAAGAGACCCAGTACTTC. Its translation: CASSVGTSGQETQYF.

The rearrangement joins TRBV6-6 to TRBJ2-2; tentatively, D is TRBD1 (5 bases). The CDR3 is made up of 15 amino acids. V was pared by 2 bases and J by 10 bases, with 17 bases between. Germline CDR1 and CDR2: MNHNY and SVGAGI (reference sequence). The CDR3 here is CASSYRAGSPAELFF. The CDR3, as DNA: TGTGCCAGCAGTTACAGGGCAGGGTCCCCGGCGGAGCTGTTTTTT.

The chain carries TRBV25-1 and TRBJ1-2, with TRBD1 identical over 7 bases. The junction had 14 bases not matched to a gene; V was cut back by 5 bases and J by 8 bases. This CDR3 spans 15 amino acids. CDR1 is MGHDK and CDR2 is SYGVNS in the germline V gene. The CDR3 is CASSYGQADRRGYTF. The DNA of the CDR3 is TGTGCCAGCAGTTACGGACAGGCCGACCGGAGGGGCTACACCTTC.

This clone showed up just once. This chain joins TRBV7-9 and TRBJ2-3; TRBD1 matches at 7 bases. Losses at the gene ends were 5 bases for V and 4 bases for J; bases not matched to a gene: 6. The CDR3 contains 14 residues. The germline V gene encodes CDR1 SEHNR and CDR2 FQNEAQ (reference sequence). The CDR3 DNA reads TGTGCCAGCAGCCCCCCGACAGGGTCAGATACGCAGTATTTT. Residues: CASSPPTGSDTQYF.

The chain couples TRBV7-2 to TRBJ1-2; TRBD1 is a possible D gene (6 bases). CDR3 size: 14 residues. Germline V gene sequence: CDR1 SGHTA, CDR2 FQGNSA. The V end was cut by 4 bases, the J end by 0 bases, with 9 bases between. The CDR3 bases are TGTGCCAGCAGCTCCAGACAGGCTAACTATGGCTACACCTTC. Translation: CASSSRQANYGYTF.

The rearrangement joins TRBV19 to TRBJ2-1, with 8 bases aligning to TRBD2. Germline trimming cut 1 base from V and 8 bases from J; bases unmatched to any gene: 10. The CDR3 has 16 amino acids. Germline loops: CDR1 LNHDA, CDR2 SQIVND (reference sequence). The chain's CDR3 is CASSIGPPGLDDEQFF. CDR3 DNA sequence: TGTGCCAGTAGTATAGGGCCTCCGGGACTAGACGATGAGCAGTTCTTC.